This entry features one T cell receptor beta chain sequence. Its specificity is not known. The sample holds other DNA sequences that translate to the same CDR3. These data come from a study of shared clonotypes between healthy human individuals. Broader study findings: The study found lower generation probabilities in non-shared clonotypes than in those shared by all four donors.

The deep-level immunoSEQ assay was used. Replicate PCRs for sorted subsets used around 200 ng DNA; this equaled 25,000 to 30,000 T cell genomes. TCRdb's copy holds only in-frame clones and misses some; the assay was immunoSEQ multiplex PCR. The sample shows approximately 2.4 million clones, 90% to 96% of them seen only once. V lost 6 bases, J lost 9 bases, and 12 bases lay in between. This CDR3 is 13 amino acids long. CDR1 is MNHEY, CDR2 SVGAGI, per germline. The clonotype was recovered from a man younger than 35 in good health. J is TRBJ1-6 and V is TRBV6-5; no clear D gene. Sequencing was performed on naive CD4+ T cells sorted from blood. Noted subset: CD45RA+ positively selected. DNA of the CDR3: TGTGCCAGCAGCCGGACGGGAGGTTCACCCCTCCACTTT. Translated: CASSRTGGSPLHF.